This is a list of T cell receptor beta chains from one sample in a study of memory CD4+ T cells and cytomegalovirus serostatus. The protocol was immunoSEQ multiplex PCR, while the TCRdb copy is restricted to in-frame clones and leaves out a portion. The sample consists of under 80,000 clones, around four fifths of them appearing once. The material sequenced was memory CD4+ T cells from blood. These receptors originate from an adult in good health and CMV-seronegative. The CDR3 runs from the conserved cysteine through the conserved F or W. The order of the fields is D gene, V gene, CDR3 length, J gene, clone size, CDR3 DNA, CDR3 protein. The D gene is left open where the match is weak. Some rows mark clone size as missing; the rest say once, few, many or name a class of expanded clone.

TRBD2	TRBV28	14	TRBJ2-3	NA	TGTGCCAGCAAGGGTAGCGGGGGGAAGGTATCGCAGTATTTT	CASKGSGGKVSQYF
NA	TRBV6-1	12	TRBJ2-5	NA	TGTGCCAGCAGTTTAGAGCAAGAGACCCAGTACTTC	CASSLEQETQYF
TRBD2	TRBV6-1	15	TRBJ2-1	NA	TGTGCCAGCAATCCTAGCGGGGGGGCCTACAATGAGCAGTTCTTC	CASNPSGGAYNEQFF
NA	TRBV21-1	16	TRBJ1-5	NA	TGTGCCAGCAGCAAATGTGGGGGGCTTGGCAATCAGCCCCAGCATTTT	CASSKCGGLGNQPQHF
TRBD2	TRBV2	14	TRBJ2-5	NA	TGTGCCAGCAGCCGGACTAGCGGTAAAGAGACCCAGTACTTC	CASSRTSGKETQYF
NA	TRBV7-8	17	TRBJ2-1	NA	TGTGCCAGCAGCTTGTGGAGACTAGGCGGCTCCTACAATGAGCAGTTCTTC	CASSLWRLGGSYNEQFF
NA	TRBV7-2	12	TRBJ1-2	NA	TGTGCCAGCAGCTCGGACAGCTATGGCTACACCTTC	CASSSDSYGYTF
TRBD2	TRBV7-2	15	TRBJ2-7	NA	TGTGCCAGCAGCACCCTAGGACTAGCCTCCTACGAGCAGTACTTC	CASSTLGLASYEQYF
TRBD1	TRBV6-5	13	TRBJ1-1	NA	TGTGCCAGCAGAACACAGGGGAGGACTGAAGCTTTCTTT	CASRTQGRTEAFF
TRBD1	TRBV6-5	14	TRBJ1-2	NA	TGTGCCAGCAGACCTGGGACAGCTAACTATGGCTACACCTTC	CASRPGTANYGYTF
NA	TRBV5-6	12	TRBJ2-3	once	TGTGCCAGCAGCCGTCTTCCAGATACGCAGTATTTT	CASSRLPDTQYF
NA	TRBV28	20	TRBJ2-7	NA	TGTGCCAGCAGTTTATCACGGTACCTTACCCGGGACACTAGCTCCTACGAGCAGTACTTC	CASSLSRYLTRDTSSYEQYF
TRBD2	TRBV30	15	TRBJ2-3	NA	TGTGCCTGGAGCCCCGGGACTAGCGCTACAGATACGCAGTATTTT	CAWSPGTSATDTQYF
TRBD2	TRBV6-5	15	TRBJ2-3	NA	TGTGCCAGCAGTCACGGGACTAGCGGCGCAGATACGCAGTATTTT	CASSHGTSGADTQYF
TRBD1	TRBV11-2	15	TRBJ2-3	few	TGTGCCAGCAGACGGGACAGGGGTAGCACAGATACGCAGTATTTT	CASRRDRGSTDTQYF
TRBD1	TRBV6-1	15	TRBJ1-2	NA	TGTGCCAGCAGTGGCCGGACAGGGACCTCCTCTGGCTACACCTTC	CASSGRTGTSSGYTF
TRBD1	TRBV18	14	TRBJ1-1	few	TGTGCCAGCTCACTCGACAGGGTGAACACTGAAGCTTTCTTT	CASSLDRVNTEAFF
NA	TRBV9	11	TRBJ1-5	NA	TGTGCCAGCAGCGAGGGTCAGCCCCAGCATTTT	CASSEGQPQHF
NA	TRBV28	12	TRBJ1-5	NA	TGTGCCAGCAGTTCAGGGGTACAGCCCCAGCATTTT	CASSSGVQPQHF
NA	TRBV28	12	TRBJ2-7	NA	TGTGCCAGCAGTCCCAGGGGAGACGAGCAGTACTTC	CASSPRGDEQYF
NA	TRBV6-1	14	TRBJ1-5	once	TGTGCCAGCAGATTAATGAGTGCAGTTCAGCCCCAGCATTTT	CASRLMSAVQPQHF
NA	TRBV19	16	TRBJ1-5	NA	TGTGCCAGTAGTACATCTCAGGGTTGGAGCAATCAGCCCCAGCATTTT	CASSTSQGWSNQPQHF
NA	TRBV30	14	TRBJ1-5	NA	TGTGCCTGGAGTGGGACGCTTAGCAATCAGCCCCAGCATTTT	CAWSGTLSNQPQHF
TRBD2	TRBV5-6	18	TRBJ2-5	few	TGTGCCAGCAGTTTTAGGACTAGCGGGAGGGCTCAGCAAGAGACCCAGTACTTC	CASSFRTSGRAQQETQYF
NA	TRBV11-2	14	TRBJ2-1	NA	TGTGCCAGCAGCTTATCTCTGGAGTACAATGAGCAGTTCTTC	CASSLSLEYNEQFF
NA	TRBV7-7	13	TRBJ2-3	NA	TGTGCCAGCAGCTTAGCCGAGGCAGATACGCAGTATTTT	CASSLAEADTQYF
TRBD1	TRBV11-2	16	TRBJ2-1	NA	TGTGCCAGCAGCTCACGGCCCGGACAGGAGGACAATGAGCAGTTCTTC	CASSSRPGQEDNEQFF
NA	TRBV4-1	14	TRBJ1-1	NA	TGCGCCAGCAGCCAAGATGGTAAGCGGCGAGAAGCTTTCTTT	CASSQDGKRREAFF
NA	TRBV2	14	TRBJ1-2	NA	TGTGCCAGCAGTGATATTTGGGACCCCTATGGCTACACCTTC	CASSDIWDPYGYTF
NA	TRBV28	22	TRBJ2-7	NA	TGTGCCAGCAGTACCCAGAGGGGGTTGTACAAAACGGTCGGTCGGGGCCTCTACGAGCAGTACTTC	CASSTQRGLYKTVGRGLYEQYF
NA	TRBV7-3	15	TRBJ1-1	NA	TGTGCCAGCAGGCTAAGGGGGGACCTGAACACTGAAGCTTTCTTT	CASRLRGDLNTEAFF
TRBD2	TRBV5-1	14	TRBJ2-7	NA	TGCGCCAGCAGCTTGGGTAGCGGGAAGTACGAGCAGTACTTC	CASSLGSGKYEQYF
TRBD1	TRBV5-1	15	TRBJ2-7	NA	TGCGCCAGCAGGCCTCTGGGACAGGCCGCCTACGAGCAGTACTTC	CASRPLGQAAYEQYF
NA	TRBV19	13	TRBJ1-5	NA	TGTGCCAGTAGAGGCAGGGATAATCAGCCCCAGCATTTT	CASRGRDNQPQHF
NA	TRBV29-1	13	TRBJ2-1	NA	TGCAGCGACGTGCACAGAGCTGGCGGTGAGCAGTTCTTC	CSDVHRAGGEQFF
TRBD1	TRBV5-1	16	TRBJ2-1	NA	TGCGCCAGCAGCTTGGTTTCCGGACAGGGGGGCACTGAGCAGTTCTTC	CASSLVSGQGGTEQFF
TRBD1	TRBV5-1	18	TRBJ2-1	NA	TGCGCCAGCAGCTTGGGAGGGACAGGGGAAGTATCCTACAATGAGCAGTTCTTC	CASSLGGTGEVSYNEQFF
NA	TRBV28	16	TRBJ1-2	once	TGTGCCAGCAGTTTCATTTACGGGGGGAATGACTATGGCTACACCTTC	CASSFIYGGNDYGYTF
NA	TRBV11-1	12	TRBJ2-7	NA	TGTGCCAGCAGGCGGGGTTCCTACGAGCAGTACTTC	CASRRGSYEQYF
NA	TRBV9	14	TRBJ2-7	NA	TGTGCCAGCAGCGAGCCCCCTTGGGACTACGAGCAGTACTTC	CASSEPPWDYEQYF
NA	TRBV4-1	17	TRBJ1-2	NA	TGCGCCAGCAGCCAAGATCAGACCCGTCTCTTCAACTATGGCTACACCTTC	CASSQDQTRLFNYGYTF
NA	TRBV2	15	TRBJ1-2	NA	TGTGCCAGCAGTGACAGCGTGGGGATTTCCTATGGCTACACCTTC	CASSDSVGISYGYTF